The table lists the clone carrying this T cell receptor beta chain with a few counts. In building TCR beta libraries, iRepertoire HTBI primers were used together with Arm-PCR of CDR3 regions. TCRdb re-called the multiplex PCR reads through MiXCR, storing one row per CDR3 protein. The sample carries more than 450,000 distinct CDR3 sequences, around 15% recorded once. Time point noted: newly diagnosed GD, antithyroid drugs for less than 3 months. PBMC-extracted RNA yielded the TCR library. This record belongs to a study of regulatory T cells in long-lasting Graves disease. Looked up from germline, CDR1 is SQVTM and CDR2 is ANQGSEA. Trimming cost V 2 bases and J 4 bases; bases outside gene matches: 10. This CDR3 region has 16 residues. This sample also appeared in a second study, on T cells in Graves' hyperthyroidism and ophthalmopathy. From that second work: Most thyroid clonotypes expanded above 0.001 were also detected in blood.

The clonotype comes from a man in his forties with Graves disease. The sample in question was peripheral blood mononuclear cells (PBMCs), obtained at new diagnosis, from a patient treated with antithyroid drugs. The V call is TRBV29-1, the J call TRBJ2-3; 9 nucleotides align to TRBD2. CDR3 sequence: CSVEPGVAGASDTQYF. CDR3 DNA: TGCAGCGTTGAACCCGGAGTAGCGGGAGCCTCAGATACGCAGTATTTT.